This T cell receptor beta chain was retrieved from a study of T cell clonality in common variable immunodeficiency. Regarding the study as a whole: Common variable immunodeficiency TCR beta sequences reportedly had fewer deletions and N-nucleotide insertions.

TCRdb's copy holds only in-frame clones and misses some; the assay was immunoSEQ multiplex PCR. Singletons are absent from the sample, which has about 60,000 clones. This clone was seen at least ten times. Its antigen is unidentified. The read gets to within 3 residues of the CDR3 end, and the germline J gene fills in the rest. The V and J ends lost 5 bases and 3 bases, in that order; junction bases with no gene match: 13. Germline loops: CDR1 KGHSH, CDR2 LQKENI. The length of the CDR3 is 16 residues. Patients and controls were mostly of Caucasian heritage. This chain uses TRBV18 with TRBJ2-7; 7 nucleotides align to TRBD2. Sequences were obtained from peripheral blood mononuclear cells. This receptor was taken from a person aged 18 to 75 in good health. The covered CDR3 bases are TGTGCCAGCTCAGCAAGGTCGGGGGGAGGAAGCTACGAG. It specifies CASSARSGGGSYE. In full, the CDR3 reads CASSARSGGGSYEQYF.